The 24 T cell receptor beta chains below all came from one sample that was sequenced in a study of human T cells and chemical hapten exposure. MiXCR, applied by TCRdb to the RACE reads, yields one record per CDR3 protein. The sample holds about 340,000 distinct CDR3 sequences, approximately 6.9% seen once. Time point noted: patch test 1, 2 weeks after DPC sensitization. Specified treatment: therapeutic diphenylcyclopropenone sensitization with weekly scalp DPC. Material: whole blood, obtained in connection with sensitization to the hapten diphenylcyclopropenone (DPC). The receptors here all came from a woman between 18 and 29 years old with alopecia areata. Some clones in this sample may be carry-over from other donors' samples.

The table lists this clonotype with a few counts. J is TRBJ1-5 and V is TRBV15; a possible D gene is TRBD1 (5 bases). This CDR3 has 17 residues. V was clipped by 5 bases and J by 11 bases, with 28 bases between them. In germline, CDR1 is LNHNV, CDR2 YYDKDF (reference sequence). This chain's CDR3 is CATSPPHATGRSLSQHF. For the CDR3, the DNA is TGTGCCACCAGCCCCCCCCATGCCACGGGACGGTCACTGTCCCAGCATTTT.

This clonotype was counted many times. The chain couples TRBV5-1 to TRBJ2-5; D remains unclear. The CDR3 contains 14 residues. Germline CDR1 reads SGHRS; CDR2 reads YFSETQ. V was cut by 0 bases and J by 7 bases, with 13 bases left in between. The CDR3: CASSLDWSLATQYF. In DNA, the CDR3 is TGCGCCAGCAGCTTGGACTGGAGCCTGGCGACCCAGTACTTC.

V usage is TRBV20-1 and J usage is TRBJ2-3; a possible D gene is TRBD2 (6 bases). The V end lost 0 bases, the J end lost 0 bases, and 13 bases lay between the germline ends. Germline assignment: CDR1 DFQATT and CDR2 SNEGSKA (reference sequence). The CDR3 length is 16 residues. The CDR3 sequence is CSARDPSGYSTDTQYF. CDR3 DNA: TGCAGTGCTAGAGATCCCAGCGGGTATAGCACAGATACGCAGTATTTT.

As concerns this clonotype: Relative to the germline gene, one junction end is altered; a read error may explain this. The chain couples TRBV6-2 or TRBV6-3 to TRBJ2-7, with unresolved D. The V gene's germline CDR1 is MNHEY and CDR2 SVGEGT. The CDR3 covers 15 residues. The CDR3 coding sequence is TGTGCCAGCAGTTCCGTGGGCCTTCGGCCCTACGAGCTGTACTTC. Amino acids: CASSSVGLRPYELYF.

Remarks on this clonotype: An end of the junction does not agree with germline; a read error may underlie this. V and J are TRBV28 and TRBJ2-5; D ambiguous. CDR1 is MDHEN and CDR2 is SYDVKM in the germline V gene. The CDR3 length is 10 residues. The CDR3 protein is CASGQLRPLF. The DNA for the CDR3 is TGTGCCAGCGGCCAGTTGCGGCCTTTATTC.

This chain uses TRBV12-3 or TRBV12-4 with TRBJ1-2; perhaps TRBD1 as D (5 bases). This CDR3 is built from 12 residues. The V end was cut by 3 bases, the J end by 7 bases, with 9 bases between. CDR3 sequence (DNA): TGTGCCAGCAGTTTTTCGGGGGTTGGCTACACCTTC. Translating it yields CASSFSGVGYTF.

V usage is TRBV12-3 or TRBV12-4 and J usage is TRBJ1-3; D ambiguous. The CDR3 runs to 11 residues. V was clipped by 8 bases and J by 6 bases, with 8 bases between them. The CDR3 loop reads CASGSENTIYF. In DNA, the CDR3 is TGTGCCAGCGGCAGCGAAAACACCATATATTTT.

This clonotype appeared a few times. The chain combines TRBV7-2 with TRBJ2-1; D possibly uses TRBD1 or TRBD2 (5 bases each). The CDR3 is 13 residues long. From germline, CDR1 is SGHTA and CDR2 FQGNSA. Trimming took 1 base from V and 14 from J, leaving 15 bases between them. This CDR3 is CASSLESGPPKFF. The CDR3 bases are TGTGCCAGCAGCTTAGAGTCGGGACCCCCCAAGTTCTTC. Full variable domain (rest looked up from reference TRBV7-2 and TRBJ2-1): GAGVSQSPSNKVTEKGKDVELRCDPISGHTALYWYRQSLGQGLEFLIYFQGNSAPDKSGLPSDRFSAERTGGSVSTLTIQRTQQEDSAVYLCASSLESGPPKFFGPGTRLTVL.

The chain links TRBV7-8 to TRBJ2-1; no reliable D call. This CDR3 contains 15 residues. V was trimmed by 1 base and J by 9 bases, leaving 16 bases between them. Germline V gives CDR1 SGHVS, CDR2 FQNEAQ. CDR3 loop: CASSLVLLSFGEQFF. The CDR3 region has the DNA TGTGCCAGCAGCTTAGTTCTGCTTTCATTCGGTGAGCAGTTCTTC.

This sequence joins TRBV20-1 and TRBJ1-2, with D maybe TRBD1 (6 bases). V was cut by 0 bases and J by 4 bases, with 12 bases left in between. Germline values: CDR1 DFQATT, CDR2 SNEGSKA (reference sequence). The CDR3 has 14 amino acids. The DNA of the CDR3 is TGCAGTGCTAGAGATGTGTTGGGGGCCTATGGCTACACCTTC. It codes for CSARDVLGAYGYTF.

There are many counts of this clonotype. The chain recombines TRBV12-3 or TRBV12-4 with TRBJ2-5, with 7 nucleotides matching TRBD1. J was trimmed by 4 bases and V by 6 bases; bases with no gene match: 5. CDR3 length equals 13 residues. The CDR3 nucleotides read TGTGCCAGCAGGCCCGGGACAGCAGAGACCCAGTACTTC. Amino acid sequence: CASRPGTAETQYF.

The chain combines TRBV20-1 with TRBJ2-3; the match to TRBD2 covers 8 bases. The CDR3 loop spans 15 amino acids. V shed 6 bases and J 0 bases; nucleotides not matched to a gene: 8. The germline CDR1 and CDR2 sequences are DFQATT and SNEGSKA (reference sequence). The CDR3 bases are TGCAGTGCCTGGGCGGGAGGACATAGCACAGATACGCAGTATTTT. Translating it yields CSAWAGGHSTDTQYF.

Turning to this clonotype: A clone one base away is much larger, so this may be a read error. The chain combines TRBV6-5 with TRBJ2-3; 9 bases align to TRBD2. The CDR3 is 16 residues long. CDR1 and CDR2 (germline): MNHEY, SVGAGI. The CDR3 nucleotides are TGTGCCAGCAGTTACAGGCTAGCGGGGTACACAGAAACGCAGTATTTT. Protein product: CASSYRLAGYTETQYF.

This clonotype showed up just a few times. The chain links TRBV29-1 to TRBJ1-1, with TRBD1 matching over 10 bases. The V gene end was trimmed by 6 bases and the J gene end by 7 bases; junction bases not matched to a gene: 8. Germline assignment: CDR1 SQVTM and CDR2 ANQGSEA. There are 13 residues in the CDR3. The CDR3 DNA reads as TGCAGCGTAGGGACAGGGGTCGCGAATGAAGCTTTCTTT. This encodes CSVGTGVANEAFF.

This clonotype was observed a handful of times. The rearrangement joins TRBV7-3 to TRBJ2-5, with TRBD2 matching 8 bases. The CDR3 spans 14 residues. V shed 3 bases and J 2 bases; nucleotides not matched to a gene: 2. From germline, CDR1 is SGHTA and CDR2 FQGTGA. The CDR3 loop reads CASSFLAGQETQYF. In DNA form, the CDR3 reads TGTGCCAGCAGCTTCCTAGCGGGTCAAGAGACCCAGTACTTC.

This clonotype was picked up many times. Here the CDR3 reads CASSLAAGDHWTDTQYF. CDR3 in DNA: TGTGCCAGCAGCTTGGCAGCGGGGGATCATTGGACAGATACGCAGTATTTT. The rearrangement links TRBV7-2 to TRBJ2-3; TRBD2 aligns across 8 bases. CDR3 length: 17 amino acids. V lost 3 bases and J lost 3; bases outside the gene matches: 11. CDR1 and CDR2 from the germline V gene are SGHTA and FQGNSA.

This clonotype was counted between two and nine times. This sequence joins TRBV6-5 and TRBJ2-7, with D uncertain. V gave up 0 bases and J gave up 0 bases, with 6 bases separating them. CDR1 and CDR2 (germline): MNHEY, SVGAGI. The CDR3 sequence is 14 residues long. This CDR3 is CASSYSASSYEQYF. CDR3 DNA: TGTGCCAGCAGTTACTCCGCGAGCTCCTACGAGCAGTACTTC.

This clonotype has a count of ten or more. The chain uses TRBV19 and TRBJ2-1; D perhaps matches TRBD1 (5 bases). The germline gives CDR1 LNHDA, CDR2 SQIVND (reference sequence). This CDR3 is built from 14 residues. The V gene lost 7 bases and the J gene lost 9 bases, with 19 bases spanning the gap. CDR3 DNA sequence: TGTGCCAGTACCTCCACCCCCGCGGACACTGAGCAGTTCTTC. Translation: CASTSTPADTEQFF.

This clonotype was seen only a few times. The chain is built from TRBV10-3 and TRBJ2-3; perhaps TRBD1 as D (7 bases). The CDR3 extends over 16 amino acids. Looked up from germline, CDR1 is ENHRY and CDR2 is SYGVKD. V lost 3 bases, J lost 2 bases, and 15 bases lay in between. CDR3 DNA: TGTGCCATCAGTGATCGGAGGGGGCCTCTCACAGATACGCAGTATTTT. Its protein is CAISDRRGPLTDTQYF.

This clonotype occurred a few times. The chain is built from TRBV3-1 and TRBJ1-2; 8 bases match TRBD1. J gave up 8 bases and V 4 bases, and 12 bases lay outside the gene matches. This CDR3 region has 15 residues. CDR1 is LGHDT, CDR2 YNNKEL, per germline (reference sequence). CDR3 protein: CASSPISGQGGGYTF. As DNA, the CDR3 is TGTGCCAGCAGCCCAATTTCAGGACAGGGTGGAGGCTACACCTTC.

The rearrangement joins TRBV3-1 to TRBJ2-3; 8 bases agree with TRBD2. Trimming took 0 bases from V and 5 from J; bases not matched to a gene: 4. From germline, CDR1 is LGHDT and CDR2 YNNKEL (reference sequence). The CDR3 spans 15 residues. As DNA, the CDR3 is TGTGCCAGCAGCCAAGAAGTGAGCGGGGGAGATACGCAGTATTTT. This encodes CASSQEVSGGDTQYF.

The chain recombines TRBV7-2 with TRBJ2-5; 8 nucleotides line up with TRBD2. The CDR3 has 15 amino acids. The V gene's germline CDR1 is SGHTA and CDR2 FQGNSA. J gave up 2 bases and V 6 bases, and 8 bases lay outside the gene matches. The CDR3 is CASSRSGGIQETQYF. The CDR3 DNA reads as TGTGCCAGCAGTAGGAGCGGGGGTATTCAAGAGACCCAGTACTTC.

Many counts were recorded for this clonotype. DNA of the CDR3: TGCGCCAGCAGCCAAGAAGTCCCTAGCGGGTACTATGAGCAGTTCTTC. Encoded protein: CASSQEVPSGYYEQFF. The chain recombines TRBV4-1 with TRBJ2-1, with 8 bases matching TRBD2. The germline V gene encodes CDR1 MGHRA and CDR2 YSYEKL. After removal of 0 bases from V and 8 bases from J, the junction contained 9 bases not matched to a gene. This CDR3 is 16 amino acids long.

This clonotype appeared many times. The chain is built from TRBV6-1 and TRBJ2-1; maybe TRBD2 (7 bases). This CDR3 has 13 residues. Germline assignment: CDR1 MNHNS and CDR2 SASEGT. Trimming took 11 bases from V and 5 from J, leaving 16 bases between them. The chain's CDR3 is CAVGGAKDNEQFF. The DNA of the CDR3 is TGTGCCGTTGGGGGGGCCAAAGACAATGAGCAGTTCTTC.